Shown below are 25 T cell receptor beta chains from a single sample sequenced in a study of T cells in Graves' hyperthyroidism and ophthalmopathy. What was amplified from RNA transcripts were TCR beta CDR3 regions. First-round RT-PCR with HTBI primers amplified the TCR CDR3 region. TCRdb fed the multiplex PCR reads into MiXCR, producing one record per CDR3 protein. The sample records around 300,000 distinct CDR3 sequences, roughly 20% being singletons. Sequenced material: blood. These receptor sequences come from a man aged 25-45 years with Graves' ophthalmopathy.

This clonotype showed up just a few times. The gene calls are TRBV4-1 and TRBJ1-5, with 10 bases lining up with TRBD1. The length of the CDR3 is 19 residues. V shed 0 bases, J shed 7 bases, and the junction held 15 bases outside the gene matches. CDR1 and CDR2 from the germline V gene are MGHRA and YSYEKL. DNA for the CDR3: TGCGCCAGCAGCCAAGAAGTACTCCGGGACAGGGGTTGGATCCAGCCCCAGCATTTT. Amino acid sequence: CASSQEVLRDRGWIQPQHF.

This clonotype was seen a few times. The rearrangement uses TRBV6-1 and TRBJ1-1, with 7 bases identical to TRBD1. With V trimmed by 4 bases and J by 11 bases, 4 bases remained unmatched. This CDR3 spans 11 amino acids. Germline V gene data show CDR1 as MNHNS and CDR2 as SASEGT. The chain's CDR3 is CASSGQGGAFF. In DNA, the CDR3 is TGTGCCAGCAGTGGACAGGGAGGTGCTTTCTTT.

This clonotype was detected many times. This chain links TRBV5-1 with TRBJ1-1; no clear D. The V gene's germline CDR1 is SGHRS and CDR2 YFSETQ. The V end lost 4 bases, the J end lost 1 base, and 8 bases lay between the germline ends. This CDR3 is 13 amino acids long. CDR3 residues: CASSLHWNTEAFF. Written as DNA, the CDR3 is TGCGCCAGCAGCCTTCATTGGAACACTGAAGCTTTCTTT. The variable domain in full, with the rest retrieved from reference TRBV5-1 and TRBJ1-1, is KAGVTQTPRYLIKTRGQQVTLSCSPISGHRSVSWYQQTPGQGLQFLFEYFSETQRNKGNFPGRFSGRQFSNSRSEMNVSTLELGDSALYLCASSLHWNTEAFFGQGTRLTVV.

This clonotype has a handful of counts. The chain combines TRBV11-2 with TRBJ2-1; D is undetermined. This CDR3 comprises 17 residues. V lost 5 bases and J lost 9, with 26 bases in between. Germline CDR1 SGHAT, CDR2 FQNNGV. This CDR3 is CASSLQDVRLEQSEQFF. CDR3 nucleotide sequence: TGTGCCAGCAGCCTACAAGACGTGAGGCTCGAGCAGAGTGAGCAGTTCTTC. Complete variable domain (other parts from reference TRBV11-2 and TRBJ2-1): EAGVAQSPRYKIIEKRQSVAFWCNPISGHATLYWYQQILGQGPKLLIQFQNNGVVDDSQLPKDRFSAERLKGVDSTLKIQPAKLEDSAVYLCASSLQDVRLEQSEQFFGPGTRLTVL.

This clonotype was counted a few times. The junction does not match germline at one end; this may be a read error. The J gene is TRBJ2-7, the V gene TRBV7-8; 7 bases map to TRBD1. Germline CDR1 and CDR2: SGHVS and FQNEAQ. The CDR3 is 17 amino acids. CDR3 region: CASSSDRAPSRPYGQYF. As DNA, the CDR3 is TGTGCCAGCAGCTCCGACAGGGCCCCATCACGTCCCTACGGGCAGTACTTC.

This chain links TRBV7-8 with TRBJ1-1; possible D gene TRBD1, 5 bases. V was pared by 3 bases and J by 4 bases, with 12 bases between. This CDR3 has 14 amino acids. CDR1 is SGHVS, CDR2 FQNEAQ, per germline. The CDR3 bases are TGTGCCAGCAGCTTCGGCTCCCAGGGCACTGAAGCTTTCTTT. Residues: CASSFGSQGTEAFF.

There are a few counts of this clonotype. The CDR3 sequence is CSAEDTGELFF. The CDR3 DNA reads as TGCAGTGCAGAGGACACCGGGGAGCTGTTTTTT. The chain is built from TRBV20-1 and TRBJ2-2; no definite D call. CDR1 and CDR2 from the germline V gene are DFQATT and SNEGSKA (reference sequence). The ends were cut back, 6 bases at V and 3 bases at J, with 5 bases in the middle. This CDR3 has 11 residues.

This chain joins TRBV20-1 and TRBJ2-7, with no clear D. The CDR3 runs to 12 residues. Per germline, CDR1 DFQATT and CDR2 SNEGSKA (reference sequence). Trimming took 2 bases from V and 2 from J, leaving 7 bases between them. The CDR3: CSARSTAYEQYF. Here the CDR3 DNA reads TGCAGTGCTAGAAGTACAGCCTACGAGCAGTACTTC.

In its sample, this clonotype was seen a few times. The rearrangement joins TRBV7-9 to TRBJ1-5; D call uncertain. The CDR3 totals 14 residues. Germline-derived CDR1 and CDR2 are SEHNR and FQNEAQ (reference sequence). V shed 2 bases and J shed 2 bases, with 7 bases lying between them. In DNA, the CDR3 is TGTGCCAGCAGCTTATACGATGGCAATCAGCCCCAGCATTTT. Residues: CASSLYDGNQPQHF.

This sequence joins TRBV7-8 and TRBJ2-1, with TRBD2 matching 9 bases. The DNA matches TRBJ2-7 better at its end, which makes the J call doubtful. Germline V gives CDR1 SGHVS, CDR2 FQNEAQ. This CDR3 contains 14 residues. For the CDR3, the DNA is TGTGCCAGCAGCGAGGGGACTAGCATCAATGAGCAGTACTTC. Its protein product is CASSEGTSINEQYF.

This clonotype was counted a few times. This chain joins TRBV10-3 and TRBJ2-7; D is undetermined. This CDR3 comprises 8 residues. The V end lost 11 bases, the J end lost 7 bases, and 6 bases lay between the germline ends. Germline V gives CDR1 ENHRY, CDR2 SYGVKD. DNA for the CDR3: TGTGCCGCCGGGGAGCAGTACTTC. It is translated as CAAGEQYF.

This chain uses TRBV7-9 with TRBJ2-1, with D perhaps matching TRBD1 (6 bases). V was clipped by 1 base and J by 14 bases, with 12 bases between them. Germline V CDR1 and CDR2: SEHNR, FQNEAQ (reference sequence). The length of the CDR3 is 12 residues. In DNA form, the CDR3 reads TGTGCCAGCAGCTTAGACACGGCAGGGGAGTTCTTC. It translates to CASSLDTAGEFF.

Of note for this clonotype: A junction end diverges from the germline sequence, so it may reflect a read error. The gene calls are TRBV7-9 and TRBJ1-2; no clear D. The CDR3 has 13 residues. Per germline, CDR1 SEHNR and CDR2 FQNEAQ (reference sequence). The CDR3 DNA reads as TGTGCCAGCAGCTTAGCCCTTGACTATAGCTACACCTTC. It specifies CASSLALDYSYTF.

This chain links TRBV11-2 with TRBJ1-2; a possible D gene is TRBD1 (5 bases). The V gene lost 5 bases and the J gene lost 4 bases, with 14 bases spanning the gap. Germline CDR1 is SGHAT and CDR2 is FQNNGV. The CDR3 covers 14 residues. The CDR3 bases are TGTGCCAGCAGCCCCCTACGGGGACTCTATGGCTACACCTTC. It specifies CASSPLRGLYGYTF.

This sequence joins TRBV5-1 and TRBJ2-1; a possible D gene is TRBD1 (6 bases). The CDR3 totals 16 residues. From germline, CDR1 is SGHRS and CDR2 YFSETQ. Trimming left V 4 bases short and J 3 bases short, with 17 bases between. CDR3 protein: CASSVPQGRFYNEQFF. The CDR3 DNA reads TGCGCCAGCAGCGTACCCCAGGGGAGATTCTACAATGAGCAGTTCTTC.

This sequence joins TRBV2 and TRBJ1-2; D unresolved. The germline V and J ends were trimmed by 7 bases and 3 bases, with 12 bases remaining between them. This CDR3 has 13 residues. Germline CDR1 SNHLY, CDR2 FYNNEI. The CDR3 DNA follows: TGTGCCAGCATACCAATAGAAGACTATGGCTACACCTTC. Translated, it gives CASIPIEDYGYTF.

The V gene is TRBV3-1, the J gene TRBJ1-6; D possibly corresponds to TRBD1 (6 bases). V shed 4 bases and J shed 7 bases, with 14 bases lying between them. The CDR3 length is 15 residues. Germline V gene data show CDR1 as LGHDT and CDR2 as YNNKEL (reference sequence). DNA of the CDR3: TGTGCCAGCAGCCTAGGAGAGAGGGGGAATTCACCCCTCCACTTT. This sequence encodes CASSLGERGNSPLHF.

This clonotype occurred a few times. The J gene is TRBJ2-4, the V gene TRBV11-3; 7 nucleotides match TRBD1. With V trimmed by 1 base and J by 4 bases, 10 bases remained unmatched. This CDR3 is 17 amino acids long. Per germline, CDR1 SGHNT and CDR2 YENEEA. The CDR3 DNA is TGTGCCAGCAGCTTAGGCCGGATAACAGGGGTAAAAAACATTCAGTACTTC. Protein product: CASSLGRITGVKNIQYF.

The table lists this clonotype with a few counts. The chain employs TRBV5-1 and TRBJ2-1; a weak D match, TRBD2 (5 bases). The CDR3 contains 12 residues. The V and J ends lost 0 bases and 9 bases respectively, with 7 bases between them. Germline loops: CDR1 SGHRS, CDR2 YFSETQ. DNA of the CDR3: TGCGCCAGCAGCTTGGATGCGGGTGAGCAGTTCTTC. This encodes CASSLDAGEQFF.

This rearrangement joins TRBV7-3 to TRBJ2-2, with TRBD2 identical over 9 bases. The germline gives CDR1 SGHTA, CDR2 FQGTGA. V shed 6 bases, J shed 5 bases, and the junction held 4 bases outside the gene matches. The CDR3 loop spans 14 amino acids. CDR3 loop: CASRGAGGTGELFF. For the CDR3, the DNA is TGTGCCAGCAGGGGAGCGGGAGGAACCGGGGAGCTGTTTTTT. The entire variable domain, with the rest obtained from reference TRBV7-3 and TRBJ2-2, is as follows: GAGVSQTPSNKVTEKGKYVELRCDPISGHTALYWYRQSLGQGPEFLIYFQGTGAADDSGLPNDRFFAVRPEGSVSTLKIQRTERGDSAVYLCASRGAGGTGELFFGEGSRLTVL.

This clonotype was counted ten times or more. The chain combines TRBV20-1 with TRBJ1-1; tentatively, D is TRBD1 (6 bases). Deletions cut 1 base from V and 1 base from J, with 10 bases between. The CDR3 contains 14 residues. The germline V gene has CDR1 DFQATT and CDR2 SNEGSKA (reference sequence). CDR3 nucleotides: TGCAGTGCTAGAGCGACAGGAAGGAACACTGAAGCTTTCTTT. This translates into CSARATGRNTEAFF.

Many counts were recorded for this clonotype. The V and J genes are TRBV5-1 and TRBJ2-7; 9 nucleotides match TRBD1. Germline CDR1 and CDR2: SGHRS and YFSETQ. With V trimmed by 1 base and J by 4 bases, 6 bases remained unmatched. This CDR3 has 15 residues. CDR3 in amino acids: CASSLTPGQGYEQYF. The CDR3 DNA is TGCGCCAGCAGCTTGACCCCGGGACAGGGTTACGAGCAGTACTTC.

This clonotype has more than one count but fewer than ten. For the CDR3, the DNA is TGTGCCAGCAGCGACTCCCCCTGGCGGGTATCGGGAGAGCAGTACTTC. It specifies CASSDSPWRVSGEQYF. The chain is built from TRBV5-4 and TRBJ2-7; a possible D gene is TRBD2 (5 bases). Trimming stripped 4 bases from V and 7 bases from J, with 24 bases between. The CDR3 covers 16 residues. Germline V gene lookup returns CDR1 SGHNT and CDR2 YYREEE (reference sequence).

The V call is TRBV29-1, the J call TRBJ2-1; 7 bases line up with TRBD2. CDR1 SQVTM and CDR2 ANQGSEA come from the germline V gene. J lost 0 bases, V lost 1 base, and 3 bases had no gene match. The length of the CDR3 is 15 residues. The CDR3 spells CSVEVGEGSYNEQFF. In nucleotides, the CDR3 is TGCAGCGTTGAAGTGGGGGAGGGCTCCTACAATGAGCAGTTCTTC.

V is TRBV18 and J is TRBJ2-7; TRBD1 agrees at 7 bases. The CDR3 is 14 residues long. V lost 2 bases to trimming and J lost 5 bases; unmatched junction nucleotides: 6. The germline CDR1 and CDR2 sequences are KGHSH and LQKENI. The CDR3 DNA follows: TGTGCCAGCTCACCAGTTGGACAGGTCAACGAGCAGTACTTC. Residues: CASSPVGQVNEQYF. Full variable domain (outside the CDR3, taken from reference TRBV18 and TRBJ2-7): NAGVMQNPRHLVRRRGQEARLRCSPMKGHSHVYWYRQLPEEGLKFMVYLQKENIIDESGMPKERFSAEFPKEGPSILRIQQVVRGDSAAYFCASSPVGQVNEQYFGPGTRLTVT.